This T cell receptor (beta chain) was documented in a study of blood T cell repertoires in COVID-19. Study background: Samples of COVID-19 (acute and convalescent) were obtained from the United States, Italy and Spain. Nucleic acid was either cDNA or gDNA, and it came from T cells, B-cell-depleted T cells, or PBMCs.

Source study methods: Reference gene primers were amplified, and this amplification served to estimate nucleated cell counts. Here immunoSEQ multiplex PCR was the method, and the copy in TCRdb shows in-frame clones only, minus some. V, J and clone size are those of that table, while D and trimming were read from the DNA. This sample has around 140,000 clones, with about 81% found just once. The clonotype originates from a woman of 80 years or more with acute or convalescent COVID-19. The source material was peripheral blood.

CDR3 DNA sequence: TGCGCCAGCAGCTTAGGGGCCCAGGGGGAAAAACTGTTTTTT. It codes for CASSLGAQGEKLFF. V gene TRBV5-1 combines with J gene TRBJ1-4, with D tentatively TRBD1 (6 bases). The CDR3 runs 14 residues. Germline-derived CDR1 and CDR2 are SGHRS and YFSETQ. Trimming pared 2 bases from V and 8 bases from J, leaving 13 bases between.